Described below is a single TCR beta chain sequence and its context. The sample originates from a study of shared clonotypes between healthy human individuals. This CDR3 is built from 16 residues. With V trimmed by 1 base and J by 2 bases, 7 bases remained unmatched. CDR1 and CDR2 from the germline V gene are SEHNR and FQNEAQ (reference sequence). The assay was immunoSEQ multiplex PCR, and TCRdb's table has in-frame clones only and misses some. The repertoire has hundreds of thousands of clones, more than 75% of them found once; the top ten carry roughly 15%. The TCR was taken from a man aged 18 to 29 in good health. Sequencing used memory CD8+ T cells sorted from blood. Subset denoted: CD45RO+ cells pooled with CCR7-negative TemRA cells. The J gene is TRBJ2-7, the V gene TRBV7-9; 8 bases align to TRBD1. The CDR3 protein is CASSLVGQGAAYEQYF. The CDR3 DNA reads TGTGCCAGCAGCTTAGTGGGGCAGGGGGCCGCCTACGAGCAGTACTTC.